Listed below are T cell receptor beta chains from one sample, sequenced in a study of cytomegalovirus exposure and HLA in healthy donors. The method was immunoSEQ multiplex PCR; TCRdb's version includes in-frame clones alone and lacks a portion of them. Among 110,000 or so clones listed, roughly three quarters were seen once. The sequencing input was PBMCs. These receptors all stem from a man aged 25 to 40 in good health and CMV-seronegative. Each CDR3 is given without its conserved first and last residue. The listing skips clone size in some rows; elsewhere it reads once, few, many or a size class.

TRBV29-1	TRBJ2-3	.	SVAQGADTQY
TRBV11-2	TRBJ2-1	.	ASSLAGGHYNEQF
TRBV4-1	TRBJ2-1	.	ASSQVGSSGYNEQF
TRBV11-3	TRBJ1-1	.	ASSFRTEVFTEAF
TRBV6-4	TRBJ1-3	.	ASSYPRAISGNTIY
TRBV5-6	TRBJ2-1	once	ASSSGTGNEQF
TRBV30	TRBJ2-3	.	AWTHGLADITDTQY
TRBV18	TRBJ2-1	.	ASSPMKREESEQF
TRBV5-6	TRBJ2-5	few	ASSRTDKETQY
TRBV19	TRBJ2-2	few	ASSIKTGELF
TRBV5-6	TRBJ1-1	few	ASSLWVTGGTEAF
TRBV7-9	TRBJ2-4	.	ASSFGSGRPQDKNIQY
TRBV7-9	TRBJ1-6	.	ASSLGQGGSPLH
TRBV11-2	TRBJ1-1	.	ASSLSGGRAF
TRBV19	TRBJ2-7	.	ASSMQAGAFQQY
TRBV19	TRBJ2-6	.	ASSPTGANVLT
TRBV28	TRBJ2-2	.	ASSFRDRNTGELF
TRBV5-1	TRBJ2-5	.	ASSSFPPQETQY
TRBV9	TRBJ2-1	.	ASSATPQGAGEQF
TRBV11-2	TRBJ2-5	.	ASSLDRGTGSRGTQY
TRBV19	TRBJ1-5	.	ASGKERDQPQH
TRBV7-2	TRBJ2-7	.	ASSLGSRGRSYEQY
TRBV6-6	TRBJ1-1	medium-sized	ASTRDDAAEAF
TRBV5-1	TRBJ1-1	.	ASSFGYGENTEAF
TRBV5-6	TRBJ1-1	.	ASSSASGGNTEAF
TRBV6-6	TRBJ1-5	.	ASSSRQVNQPQH
TRBV30	TRBJ2-5	.	ASTESRLLGGTQY
TRBV11-3	TRBJ2-7	.	ASSSRGYSYEQY
TRBV5-6	TRBJ1-5	.	ASSRGTGQNQPQH
TRBV10-3	TRBJ1-3	.	AIRPSSGNTIY
TRBV29-1	TRBJ1-5	few	SVSVLSNQPQH
TRBV27	TRBJ1-6	few	ASSWTGTAYNSPLH
TRBV20-1	TRBJ2-5	.	SATTGSAQY
TRBV6-5	TRBJ1-2	few	ASRPQGARYGYT
TRBV7-9	TRBJ1-1	.	SSSGAQTEAF
TRBV4-2	TRBJ1-5	once	ASSQRGTSSNQPQH
TRBV6-6	TRBJ1-5	few	ASSPTRGSPQH
TRBV10-3	TRBJ1-5	once	AISPGDQPQH
TRBV5-4	TRBJ1-6	.	ASSLAVDRGSPLH
TRBV9	TRBJ1-6	once	ASSLTGTGKYNSPLH
TRBV18	TRBJ2-7	.	ASSPGLAGGWNEQY
TRBV7-3	TRBJ1-1	.	ASSPRQGAEAF
TRBV4-3	TRBJ1-1	.	ASSQDRERPNTEAF
TRBV27	TRBJ1-1	.	ASSFTAWGDTEAF
TRBV5-1	TRBJ2-7	.	ASSFTSATGGAYEQY
TRBV7-9	TRBJ2-1	.	SSSHNGEPGGRRYNEQF
TRBV5-4	TRBJ1-2	.	ASSSGTVSFYGYT
TRBV30	TRBJ2-7	.	AWSVVPGEQY
TRBV2	TRBJ2-1	.	ASSEGSYNEQF
TRBV5-6	TRBJ1-2	.	ASSLYSTGTDYYGYT
TRBV9	TRBJ1-1	.	ASSAGEENTEAF
TRBV15	TRBJ1-3	once	ATSRDHMAGNTIY
TRBV5-4	TRBJ2-1	.	ASTHGGGIRNNEQF